These T cell receptor beta chains were read from a single sample in a study of beta chain features in type 1 diabetes. Assay: immunoSEQ multiplex PCR; the TCRdb copy retains only in-frame clones and omits some. Among 120,000 to 150,000 clones listed, about 10% were seen once. The sequenced sample consisted of naive CD4+ T cells from blood. Receptors were obtained from a man younger than 35 in good health. The CDR3 runs from the conserved cysteine through the conserved F or W.

>TRBV10-2
CASSESGGQTQYF
>TRBV25-1
CASTYGGAGHTEAFF
>TRBV2
CASSAHSGQNTGELFF
>TRBV5-1
CASSLRDNEKLFF
>TRBV2
CASRQDNEKLFF
>TRBV14
CASSQVIAGVNEQFF
>TRBV21-1
CASNPFLRDRPHEQFF
>TRBV18
CASSPPNVNRGNSPLHF
>TRBV2
CASSEAQAGHSPLHF
>TRBV6-6
CASRVTASNQPQHF
>TRBV21-1
CASSKARDRGSNQPQHF
>TRBV9
CASSVGNSGGVETQYF
>TRBV11-2
CASSLSGGLGEQYF
>TRBV7-9
CASSLAMEQGDGYTF
>TRBV5-4
CASSSGTGRVSGANVLTF
>TRBV7-2
CASSGPGIEQYF
>TRBV9
CASSVAPQGTVETQYF
>TRBV7-2
CASTTGSNEKLFF
>TRBV7-8
CASSIRGYRDTQYF
>TRBV10-3
CAISESGQRNIQYF
>TRBV9
CASSFRDRGLETQYF
>TRBV5-5
CASSFGGTGGHEQYF
>TRBV7-3
CASSTRTGSGTDTQYF
>TRBV5-1
CASSADRTGAGSPLHF
>TRBV6-1
CASSARLAGDSYEQYF
>TRBV7-2
CASSLARGLAEETQYF
>TRBV7-9
CASSLARMGQGRLHEQYF
>TRBV6-5
CASSYSPTQPQHF
>TRBV30
CAWSSGVEETQYF
>TRBV11-2
CASSLDLTGYGYTF
>TRBV21-1
CASSKGTPRTGGLSYEQYF
>TRBV18
CASSRQGETGELFF
>TRBV5-8
CASSLFGTGIQTQYF
>TRBV4-3
CASSQVSGLAEKINEQFF
>TRBV7-9
CASSPFTGTGRKETQYF